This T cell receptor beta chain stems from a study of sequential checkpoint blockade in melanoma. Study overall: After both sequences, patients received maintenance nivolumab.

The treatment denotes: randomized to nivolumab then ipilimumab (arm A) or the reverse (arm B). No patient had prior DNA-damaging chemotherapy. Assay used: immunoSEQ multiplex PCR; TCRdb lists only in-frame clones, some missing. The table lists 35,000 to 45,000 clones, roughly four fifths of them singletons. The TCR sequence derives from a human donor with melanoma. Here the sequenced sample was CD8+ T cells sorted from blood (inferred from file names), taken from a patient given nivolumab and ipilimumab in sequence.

In DNA, the CDR3 is TGTGCCAGCAGCCAAGGTGGCGGCGCGAACACCGGGGAGCTGTTTTTT. Protein product: CASSQGGGANTGELFF. This chain links TRBV16 with TRBJ2-2; D gene unclear. CDR1 KGHSY and CDR2 FQNENV come from the germline V gene. Trimming shortened V by 2 bases and J by 0 bases, and 10 bases separated the two germline ends. CDR3 length: 16 amino acids.